Reported below is one TCR beta chain. In this sample, this clone turned up many times. The specificity of this receptor is unknown. No much larger clone exists at a distance of one base, and base qualities are not known. The sample is drawn from a study of T cells after posttransplantation cyclophosphamide listed by TCRdb under 2016. Notes on the research overall: T cell repertoire reconstitution was tracked by TRB sequencing after myeloablative bone marrow transplantation in which posttransplantation cyclophosphamide was used as GVHD prophylaxis. Antigen receptor sequencing was done on samples from some 35 PTCy-treated patients and from approximately 17 related bone marrow donors of those patients. Because TRA and TRB clonality correlated tightly in about ten samples, the subsequent TCR analyses were limited to TRB only. Blood from every one of the 30 or so PTCy patients who had 1-year posttransplant specimens underwent TRB sequencing. Up to roughly 3 additional blood samples from 2 to 5.2 years after transplant were also TRB-sequenced in 3 patients, as was pretransplant blood from a handful of patients. Public TRB sequences were searched against a database of over 3,500 sequences associated with responses to pathogens, tumor antigens, self-antigens and alloantigens. Beyond this particular receptor, the publication reports: Donor-recipient similarity was low at 1-2 months but rose over the first year, and later blood repertoires were often dominated by donor CD8+ memory clones. Across over 40 patients, TRB clonality was highly associated with recipient CMV seropositivity and CMV reactivation, and diversity in PTCy patients was similar to diversity in CNI/methotrexate controls. The TRB repertoires of T cells infiltrating skin or GI tract showed only limited overlap with the TRB repertoires of T cells in blood.

On the day of marrow donation, related bone marrow donors gave peripheral blood samples. Peripheral blood and bone marrow mononuclear cells were isolated by Ficoll-Hypaque density centrifugation and cryopreserved. TRB sequencing was run on genomic DNA with either the immunoSEQ assay at survey resolution or the hsTCRB kit. The study's processing was this. The immunoSEQ software handled the initial read processing, while the LymphoSeq R package was used for the repertoire analyses. For each TRB dataset, clonality was calculated as 1 minus normalized Shannon entropy, and the Gini coefficient was computed as well. To infer phenotypes in unsorted samples, TRB sequences from sorted subsets of the recipient or donor were mapped onto the unsorted samples of the same recipient. TCRdb mirrors the immuneACCESS table, restricted to in-frame sequences. Some clones are absent from its copies; in checked studies, under half trace to an unresolved V gene, and the reason for the others is unknown. From that table come the V and J calls and clone size; the DNA was used to work out D and trimming. The table gives tens of thousands of clones for this sample, with none occurring only once. The ten largest clones take up 4.5% of the sample.

Trimming at the junction amounts to 0 bases on V and 1 base on J, and the germline ends lie 9 bases apart. CDR1 and CDR2 are read off the germline V gene as KGHSH and LQKENI. Counted from cysteine to phenylalanine, this CDR3 has 15 amino acids. Here the CDR3 DNA is all that survives: 45 bases in frame from base 1. The sequence joins TRBV18 to TRBJ1-1; TRBD1 is a possible D gene, resting on 6 matching bases. The TCR sequence derives from a woman between 45 and 65 years old in good health and a related stem cell transplant donor. Material for sequencing was PBMCs. The CDR3 has the sequence CASSPPTTGNTEAFF. At the DNA level, the sequence is TGTGCCAGCTCACCACCAACGACAGGGAACACTGAAGCTTTCTTT.